This T cell receptor (beta chain) stems from a study of response to subunit inactivated influenza vaccine. Regarding the study as a whole: A suggestion made by the authors is that each seasonal influenza vaccination recruits few new T cells.

TCRdb ran MiXCR on the RT-PCR reads and lists one entry per CDR3 protein. Of about 570,000 distinct CDR3 sequences listed, approximately 10% are singletons. This clonotype turned up a few times. The target antigen is unknown. This sample was shared with a second study, whose subject was T cells expressing NK-cell markers. That report notes: Making the TCR beta cDNA relied on 5'RACE template switching with UMIs. A range of roughly 1.0-8% of CD8+ T cells consisted of dominant NKG2C+ clonotypes in several donors. Also leading the CD3+CD56-NKG2C+ fraction in a handful of donors were these clonotypes.

The clonotype was recovered from a man aged 45-65 years who received an inactivated influenza vaccine. The input for sequencing was PBMCs from blood, taken on the day of vaccination.

Here the CDR3 reads CASSYSGSNEQFF. The CDR3 DNA reads TGTGCCAGCAGTTACTCGGGGAGCAATGAGCAGTTCTTC. This sequence joins TRBV6-6 and TRBJ2-1, with D tentatively TRBD2 (5 bases). The ends were cut back, 0 bases at V and 6 bases at J, with 6 bases in the middle. Per germline, CDR1 MNHNY and CDR2 SVGAGI (reference sequence). The CDR3 covers 13 residues.